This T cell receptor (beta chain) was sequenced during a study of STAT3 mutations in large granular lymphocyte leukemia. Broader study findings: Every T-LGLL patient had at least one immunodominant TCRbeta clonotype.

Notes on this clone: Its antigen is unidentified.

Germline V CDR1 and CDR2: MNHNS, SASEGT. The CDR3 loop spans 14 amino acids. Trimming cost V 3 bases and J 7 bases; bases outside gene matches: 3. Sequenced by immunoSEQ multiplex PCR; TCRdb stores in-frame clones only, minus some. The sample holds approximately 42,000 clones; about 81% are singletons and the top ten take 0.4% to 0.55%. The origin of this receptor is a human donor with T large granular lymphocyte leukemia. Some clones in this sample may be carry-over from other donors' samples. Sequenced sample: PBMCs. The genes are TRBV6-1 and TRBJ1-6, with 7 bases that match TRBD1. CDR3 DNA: TGTGCCAGCAGTGACCGACAGGGAAATTCACCCCTCCACTTT. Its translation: CASSDRQGNSPLHF.